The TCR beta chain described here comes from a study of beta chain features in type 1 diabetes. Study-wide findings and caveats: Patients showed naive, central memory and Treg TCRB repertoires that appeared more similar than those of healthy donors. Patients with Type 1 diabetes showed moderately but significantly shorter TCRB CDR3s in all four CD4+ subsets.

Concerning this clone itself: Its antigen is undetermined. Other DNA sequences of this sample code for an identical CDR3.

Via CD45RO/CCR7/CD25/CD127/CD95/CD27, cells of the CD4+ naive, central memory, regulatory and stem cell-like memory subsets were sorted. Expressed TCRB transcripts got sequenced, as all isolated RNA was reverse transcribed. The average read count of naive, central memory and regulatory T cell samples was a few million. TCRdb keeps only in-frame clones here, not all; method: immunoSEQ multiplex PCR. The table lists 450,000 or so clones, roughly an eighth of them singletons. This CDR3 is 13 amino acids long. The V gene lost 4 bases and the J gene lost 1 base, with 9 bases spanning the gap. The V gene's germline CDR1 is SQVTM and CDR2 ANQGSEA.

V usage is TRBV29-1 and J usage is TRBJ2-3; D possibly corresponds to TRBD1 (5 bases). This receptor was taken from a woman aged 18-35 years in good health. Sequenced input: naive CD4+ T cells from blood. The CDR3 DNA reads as TGCAGCGTTGTAAAAGGGGGCACAGATACGCAGTATTTT. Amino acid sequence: CSVVKGGTDTQYF.